The clone carrying this T cell receptor (beta chain) has a single count. The table came from immunoSEQ multiplex PCR; TCRdb's copy has only in-frame clones and leaves some out. The sample holds some 95,000 clones, almost 90% seen once. This entry belongs to a study of control samples from healthy donors and cancer patients. V lost 0 bases, J lost 9 bases, and 7 bases lay in between. The germline CDR1 and CDR2 sequences are GTSNPN and SVGIG (reference sequence). This CDR3 has 11 residues. The clonotype originates from a man aged 25 to 45 in good health. Sequenced input: blood. This sequence joins TRBV30 and TRBJ2-3; D not certain. This CDR3 reads CAWSVQSTQYF. The CDR3 nucleotides are TGTGCCTGGAGTGTACAAAGCACGCAGTATTTT.